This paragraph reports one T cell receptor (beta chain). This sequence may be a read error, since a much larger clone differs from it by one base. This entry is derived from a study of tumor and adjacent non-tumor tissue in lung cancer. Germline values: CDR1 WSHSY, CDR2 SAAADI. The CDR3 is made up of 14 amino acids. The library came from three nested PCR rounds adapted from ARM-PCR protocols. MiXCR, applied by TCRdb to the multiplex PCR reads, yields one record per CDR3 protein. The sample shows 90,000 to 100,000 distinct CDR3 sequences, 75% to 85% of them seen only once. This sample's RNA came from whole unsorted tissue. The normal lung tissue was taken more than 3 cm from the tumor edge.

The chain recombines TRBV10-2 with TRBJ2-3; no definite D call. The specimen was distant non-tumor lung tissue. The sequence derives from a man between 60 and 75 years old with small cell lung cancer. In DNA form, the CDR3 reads TGCTCCAGCAGTGCGCTTACTAGCACAGATACGCAGTATTTT. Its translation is CSSSALTSTDTQYF.